A single sample is the source of the 17 T cell receptor beta chains below, sequenced in a study of blood T cell repertoires in COVID-19. Here immunoSEQ multiplex PCR was the method, and the copy in TCRdb shows in-frame clones only, minus some. The repertoire consists of 100,000 or so clones, with roughly four fifths occurring once and the leading ten covering about 7%. The sequenced sample consisted of peripheral blood. The receptor source for this set is a man aged 50 to 59 with active or convalescent COVID-19.

The chain employs TRBV5-1 and TRBJ2-3; D perhaps matches TRBD2 (5 bases). CDR3 length: 14 residues. CDR1 is SGHRS and CDR2 is YFSETQ in the germline V gene. V lost 4 bases and J 3 bases, leaving 12 bases between the germline ends. The CDR3 nucleotides are TGCGCCAGCAGCCGGACGGAGGAGACAGATACGCAGTATTTT. This codes for CASSRTEETDTQYF.

V usage is TRBV6-5 and J usage is TRBJ1-2, with D perhaps matching TRBD1 (6 bases). Germline V CDR1 and CDR2: MNHEY, SVGAGI. The CDR3 sequence is 13 residues long. The germline V and J ends were trimmed by 4 bases and 4 bases, with 10 bases remaining between them. Written as DNA, the CDR3 is TGTGCCAGCAGTTCCAGGGGTGGCTATGGCTACACCTTC. As protein: CASSSRGGYGYTF.

This rearrangement joins TRBV19 to TRBJ1-5; D is perhaps TRBD1 (5 bases). Germline assignment: CDR1 LNHDA and CDR2 SQIVND (reference sequence). CDR3 length: 19 residues. Trimming removed 3 bases at V and 2 bases at J, with 23 bases between. The CDR3 DNA reads TGTGCCAGTAGTATGGGTTGGGCATGGAGGGACGGGGGCAATCAGCCCCAGCATTTT. Translation gives CASSMGWAWRDGGNQPQHF.

This chain links TRBV7-8 with TRBJ1-3; D is ambiguous. The ends were cut back, 1 base at V and 4 bases at J, with 8 bases in the middle. Germline V CDR1 and CDR2: SGHVS, FQNEAQ. The CDR3 is 14 amino acids. Written as DNA, the CDR3 is TGTGCCAGCAGCTTAGGAGGTCTCGGAAACACCATATATTTT. The encoded protein is CASSLGGLGNTIYF.

The CDR3 protein is CASSPSLAGGNDNEQFF. Written as DNA, the CDR3 is TGTGCCAGCAGTCCTTCTCTAGCGGGGGGTAACGACAATGAGCAGTTCTTC. The genes are TRBV2 and TRBJ2-1; TRBD2 matches at 11 bases. Germline V CDR1 and CDR2: SNHLY, FYNNEI. This CDR3 has 17 residues. V shed 5 bases, J shed 5 bases, and the junction held 11 bases outside the gene matches.

This clone turned up a few times. The rearrangement uses TRBV21-1 and TRBJ2-7; TRBD1 reflects the table's D call only, with no check against the DNA. TRBV21-1 is a known pseudogene. The length of the CDR3 is 16 residues. CDR3 region: CASSEGVDRLLYEQYV. DNA for the CDR3: TGTGCCAGCAGCGAAGGGGTGGACAGGCTCCTCTACGAGCAGTACGTC.

This clone has just a few counts. This chain links TRBV19 with TRBJ2-1, with TRBD1 as a possible D gene (6 bases). Germline lookup yields CDR1 LNHDA and CDR2 SQIVND (reference sequence). The CDR3 runs to 15 residues. The V gene lost 3 bases and the J gene lost 6 bases, with 15 bases spanning the gap. For the CDR3, the DNA is TGTGCCAGTAGTATGGCAGGGGCCAACCCCAATGAGCAGTTCTTC. Translating gives CASSMAGANPNEQFF. The full variable domain, completed using reference TRBV19 and TRBJ2-1, is DGGITQSPKYLFRKEGQNVTLSCEQNLNHDAMYWYRQDPGQGLRLIYYSQIVNDFQKGDIAEGYSVSREKKESFPLTVTSAQKNPTAFYLCASSMAGANPNEQFFGPGTRLTVL.

The J gene is TRBJ2-5, the V gene TRBV3-1 (or the pseudogene TRBV3-2); TRBD2 aligns across 8 bases. The ends lost 6 bases at V and 7 bases at J; junction bases unmatched: 10. Germline CDR1 LGHDT, CDR2 YNNKEL (reference sequence). The length of the CDR3 is 14 residues. For the CDR3, the DNA is TGTGCCAGCAGACCCAGGGGACTAGACAGGACCCAGTACTTC. Amino acid sequence: CASRPRGLDRTQYF.

This rearrangement joins TRBV24-1 to TRBJ2-5, with 12 bases aligning to TRBD1. This CDR3 has 16 residues. CDR1 is KGHDR and CDR2 is SFDVKD in the germline V gene. Trimming cost V 4 bases and J 5 bases; bases outside gene matches: 7. CDR3 DNA: TGTGCCACCAGTGACTCCGGGACAGGGGGCGGTGAGACCCAGTACTTC. This gives the protein CATSDSGTGGGETQYF.

The V and J genes are TRBV6-1 and TRBJ2-1; D not resolved. The CDR3 is made up of 14 amino acids. Germline V lookup: CDR1 MNHNS, CDR2 SASEGT. V lost 1 base and J 8 bases, leaving 12 bases between the germline ends. CDR3 bases: TGTGCCAGCAGTGAAGGTCGCAGGCTGGATGAGCAGTTCTTC. Translating it yields CASSEGRRLDEQFF.

The chain combines TRBV7-8 with TRBJ1-1, with D tentatively TRBD1 (6 bases). V was pared by 4 bases and J by 4 bases, with 10 bases between. CDR3 length: 13 residues. Germline-derived CDR1 and CDR2 are SGHVS and FQNEAQ. CDR3 DNA sequence: TGTGCCAGCAGCTCGGGGGGCCGCACTGAAGCTTTCTTT. Translation gives CASSSGGRTEAFF.

The rearrangement links TRBV19 to TRBJ2-1, with 11 bases matching TRBD2. CDR1 is LNHDA and CDR2 is SQIVND in the germline V gene (reference sequence). The CDR3 is 14 residues long. V lost 5 bases, J lost 16 bases, and 13 bases stayed unmatched. CDR3 coding DNA: TGTGCCAGTAGTCCCCCACTAGCGGGGGCTAGCAAATTCTTC. Amino acids: CASSPPLAGASKFF. Using reference TRBV19 and TRBJ2-1 for the parts outside the CDR3, the full variable domain is DGGITQSPKYLFRKEGQNVTLSCEQNLNHDAMYWYRQDPGQGLRLIYYSQIVNDFQKGDIAEGYSVSREKKESFPLTVTSAQKNPTAFYLCASSPPLAGASKFFGPGTRLTVL.

As DNA, the CDR3 is TGTGCCAGCAGCCCGAGCGGGGTAGGATCAGAGACCCAGTACTTC. It yields the protein CASSPSGVGSETQYF. The chain links TRBV7-7 to TRBJ2-5; 7 bases align to TRBD2. V shed 5 bases, J shed 4 bases, and the junction held 10 bases outside the gene matches. Germline V gives CDR1 SSHAT, CDR2 FNYEAQ (reference sequence). CDR3 length: 15 amino acids.

The table lists this clone with a count of one. The chain couples TRBV2 to TRBJ2-7, with a tentative D call TRBD1 (6 bases). The V end was cut by 3 bases, the J end by 6 bases, with 12 bases between. Per germline, CDR1 SNHLY and CDR2 FYNNEI. The CDR3 totals 13 residues. The CDR3 nucleotides are TGTGCCAGCAGTGAGGGACAATGGGTCGAGCAGTACGTC. This translates into CASSEGQWVEQYV.

The chain joins TRBV5-4 to TRBJ1-6; 10 nucleotides match TRBD1. V was clipped by 4 bases and J by 6 bases; unmatched bases: 4. The CDR3 runs to 15 residues. CDR1 is SGHNT, CDR2 YYREEE, per germline (reference sequence). The CDR3 DNA reads as TGTGCCAGCAGCACGACAGGGGGCCCTAATTCACCCCTCCACTTT. This translates into CASSTTGGPNSPLHF.

This clone has a single count. The chain links TRBV25-1 to TRBJ2-1; possibly TRBD1 for D (6 bases). In germline, CDR1 is MGHDK, CDR2 SYGVNS. The CDR3 loop spans 13 amino acids. Trimming shortened V by 7 bases and J by 4 bases, and 11 bases separated the two germline ends. DNA for the CDR3: TGTGCCAGCACCCGGGACACATACAATGAGCAGTTCTTC. Its protein is CASTRDTYNEQFF.

The chain employs TRBV10-3 and TRBJ2-3; tentatively, D is TRBD1 (5 bases). CDR1 and CDR2 (germline): ENHRY, SYGVKD. V dropped 3 bases and J dropped 7 bases, with 14 bases sitting between them. The CDR3 loop spans 14 amino acids. In DNA, the CDR3 is TGTGCCATCAGTGATGGCAGGGAAAGGAATACGCAGTATTTT. Residues: CAISDGRERNTQYF.